These 32 T cell receptor beta chains were all obtained from the same sample, sequenced in a study of cytomegalovirus exposure and HLA in healthy donors. The PCR ran on 60 Vbeta and 13 Jbeta primers. Here immunoSEQ multiplex PCR was the method, and the copy in TCRdb shows in-frame clones only, minus some. The profile shows about 160,000 clones, under 85% of them singletons. The sample comprised PBMCs. The receptors originated from a woman in her 30s in good health and CMV-seronegative.

This rearrangement joins TRBV10-3 to TRBJ2-7; possibly TRBD2 for D (7 bases). Trimming removed 7 bases at V and 1 base at J, with 14 bases between. The CDR3 runs 14 residues. Germline V lookup: CDR1 ENHRY, CDR2 SYGVKD. The CDR3 DNA is TGTGCCATCAATCGGGGGGCAGGGTCCTACGAGCAGTACTTC. Its translation: CAINRGAGSYEQYF.

J is TRBJ2-5 and V is TRBV18, with 7 bases matching TRBD2. CDR1 KGHSH and CDR2 LQKENI come from the germline V gene. The V gene end was trimmed by 3 bases and the J gene end by 1 base; junction bases not matched to a gene: 5. This CDR3 is built from 15 residues. CDR3 sequence: CASSPRWGGQETQYF. The DNA of the CDR3 is TGTGCCAGCTCACCCAGGTGGGGGGGCCAAGAGACCCAGTACTTC.

This clone was seen a few times. The V gene is TRBV6-1, the J gene TRBJ1-5; D remains ambiguous. The CDR3 has 14 amino acids. Germline CDR1 MNHNS, CDR2 SASEGT. Trimming pared 0 bases from V and 4 bases from J, leaving 7 bases between. CDR3 sequence reads: CASSEAPTNQPQHF. CDR3 coding DNA: TGTGCCAGCAGTGAAGCGCCGACTAATCAGCCCCAGCATTTT.

The V gene is TRBV25-1, the J gene TRBJ1-1; tentatively, D is TRBD1 (5 bases). Trimming cost V 2 bases and J 3 bases, with 7 bases left between them. The CDR3 contains 13 residues. Germline assignment: CDR1 MGHDK and CDR2 SYGVNS. The CDR3 is CASSEKTDTEAFF. In DNA form, the CDR3 reads TGTGCCAGCAGTGAAAAGACAGACACTGAAGCTTTCTTT. The full variable domain, its missing parts supplied by reference TRBV25-1 and TRBJ1-1, is EADIYQTPRYLVIGTGKKITLECSQTMGHDKMYWYQQDPGMELHLIHYSYGVNSTEKGDLSSESTVSRIRTEHFPLTLESARPSHTSQYLCASSEKTDTEAFFGQGTRLTVV.

This chain joins TRBV5-1 and TRBJ1-4; no clear D gene. This CDR3 region has 16 residues. Germline V CDR1 and CDR2: SGHRS, YFSETQ. Trimming took 1 base from V and 2 from J, leaving 12 bases between them. CDR3 bases: TGCGCCAGCAGCTTGTTGGGGAGAGGGACTAATGAAAAACTGTTTTTT. Translating it yields CASSLLGRGTNEKLFF.

V and J are TRBV6-5 and TRBJ1-5, with 7 bases identical to TRBD1. This CDR3 region has 14 residues. Germline V gives CDR1 MNHEY, CDR2 SVGAGI. V dropped 6 bases and J dropped 7; count of bases not matched to a gene: 9. This CDR3 reads CASSGTAEGQPQHF. The CDR3 nucleotides are TGTGCCAGCAGCGGGACAGCGGAAGGGCAGCCCCAGCATTTT.

This clone was detected a few times. The CDR3 DNA sequence: TGTGCCACAAACGGACTAGCGGCCTACGAGCAGTACTTC. It translates to CATNGLAAYEQYF. V and J are TRBV30 and TRBJ2-7; TRBD2 matches 10 bases. The length of the CDR3 is 13 residues. From germline, CDR1 is GTSNPN and CDR2 SVGIG (reference sequence). J was trimmed by 2 bases and V by 8 bases; bases with no gene match: 6.

This clone was seen a handful of times. This rearrangement joins TRBV6-1 to TRBJ1-1, with 9 bases matching TRBD1. CDR1 MNHNS and CDR2 SASEGT come from the germline V gene. This CDR3 contains 15 residues. After removal of 1 base from V and 4 bases from J, the junction contained 4 bases not matched to a gene. CDR3 sequence: CASSEGYRGLTEAFF. CDR3 DNA: TGTGCCAGCAGTGAAGGGTACAGGGGGCTCACTGAAGCTTTCTTT.

The chain uses TRBV4-1 and TRBJ2-2; possible D gene TRBD1, 5 bases. The ends were cut back, 0 bases at V and 4 bases at J, with 9 bases in the middle. Germline V gives CDR1 MGHRA, CDR2 YSYEKL. The CDR3 is 15 amino acids. The CDR3, as DNA: TGCGCCAGCAGCCAAGATCTCAGGGCCACCGGGGAGCTGTTTTTT. This gives the protein CASSQDLRATGELFF.

The chain uses TRBV6-6 and TRBJ1-4, with 10 positions matching TRBD1. This CDR3 has 16 amino acids. Losses at the gene ends were 2 bases for V and 4 bases for J; bases not matched to a gene: 4. Germline values: CDR1 MNHNY, CDR2 SVGAGI (reference sequence). CDR3 sequence (DNA): TGTGCCAGCAGTTACCCCCGGACAGGGGGTAATGAAAAACTGTTTTTT. Protein sequence: CASSYPRTGGNEKLFF.

The V and J genes are TRBV13 and TRBJ1-1, with a weak D call TRBD1 (6 bases). The ends were cut back, 4 bases at V and 3 bases at J, with 12 bases in the middle. The CDR3 consists of 14 residues. Germline CDR1 and CDR2: PRHDT and FYEKMQ (reference sequence). Written as DNA, the CDR3 is TGTGCCAGCAGCTCATTAGGGGGGGACACTGAAGCTTTCTTT. Residues: CASSSLGGDTEAFF.

This sequence joins TRBV18 and TRBJ1-4, with TRBD1 matching 7 bases. CDR3 size: 16 residues. Trimming removed 3 bases from V and 1 base from J; junction bases left unmatched: 5. In germline, CDR1 is KGHSH, CDR2 LQKENI. CDR3 sequence reads: CASSPSTGETNEKLFF. The CDR3 coding sequence is TGTGCCAGCTCACCTTCTACAGGGGAAACTAATGAAAAACTGTTTTTT. Full variable domain (outside the CDR3, taken from reference TRBV18 and TRBJ1-4): NAGVMQNPRHLVRRRGQEARLRCSPMKGHSHVYWYRQLPEEGLKFMVYLQKENIIDESGMPKERFSAEFPKEGPSILRIQQVVRGDSAAYFCASSPSTGETNEKLFFGSGTQLSVL.

This chain connects TRBV5-1 to TRBJ2-3; 9 nucleotides line up with TRBD1. The trim removed 3 bases at V and 4 bases at J, leaving 9 bases unmatched. The CDR3 consists of 16 residues. Germline values: CDR1 SGHRS, CDR2 YFSETQ. Written as DNA, the CDR3 is TGCGCCAGCAGCTCGAGACCGGGACAGGGTGCAGATACGCAGTATTTT. Protein sequence: CASSSRPGQGADTQYF.

Concerning this clone: Other DNA sequences in the same sample also yield this CDR3. V gene TRBV5-1 combines with J gene TRBJ1-1, with 8 bases that match TRBD1. The V segment lost 1 base and the J segment 1 base; nucleotides outside the gene matches: 0. The CDR3 is 14 residues long. Germline V lookup: CDR1 SGHRS, CDR2 YFSETQ. The CDR3 here is CASSLTGGNTEAFF. CDR3 nucleotides: TGCGCCAGCAGCTTGACAGGGGGGAACACTGAAGCTTTCTTT.

This rearrangement joins TRBV28 to TRBJ1-1; TRBD1 matches at 8 bases. The germline V gene has CDR1 MDHEN and CDR2 SYDVKM. The ends lost 6 bases at V and 1 base at J; junction bases unmatched: 10. The CDR3 has 16 amino acids. Here the CDR3 reads CASSSNLQGENTEAFF. The CDR3 bases are TGTGCCAGCAGCTCCAATCTACAGGGGGAGAACACTGAAGCTTTCTTT.

The count of this clone is one. The chain has TRBV5-1 and TRBJ1-3; tentatively, D is TRBD1 (5 bases). V lost 0 bases to trimming and J lost 1 base, with 8 bases between them. The germline gives CDR1 SGHRS, CDR2 YFSETQ. This CDR3 region has 15 residues. The CDR3 DNA is TGCGCCAGCAGCTTGGTTGGGGCATCTGGAAACACCATATATTTT. Encoded protein: CASSLVGASGNTIYF.

The chain couples TRBV7-2 to TRBJ2-1; tentatively, D is TRBD2 (6 bases). Per germline, CDR1 SGHTA and CDR2 FQGNSA. This CDR3 has 13 residues. V was cut by 5 bases and J by 7 bases, with 12 bases left in between. In DNA, the CDR3 is TGTGCCAGCAGCATACGTGGGAGGAATGAGCAGTTCTTC. The encoded protein is CASSIRGRNEQFF.

The V gene is TRBV29-1, the J gene TRBJ2-7; perhaps TRBD2 as D (6 bases). Germline assignment: CDR1 SQVTM and CDR2 ANQGSEA. The CDR3 spans 12 residues. V lost 5 bases and J 3 bases, leaving 11 bases between the germline ends. The CDR3 coding sequence is TGCAGCGTTTTTAGGGGAGGCTACGAGCAGTACTTC. The encoded protein is CSVFRGGYEQYF.

J is TRBJ2-7 and V is TRBV10-3; 7 nucleotides align to TRBD1. Germline CDR1 and CDR2: ENHRY and SYGVKD. The V segment lost 4 bases and the J segment 2 bases; nucleotides outside the gene matches: 2. This CDR3 is 13 amino acids long. Written as DNA, the CDR3 is TGTGCCATCAGTGGGGGGACAGCCTACGAGCAGTACTTC. It codes for CAISGGTAYEQYF.

Here the CDR3 reads CASSAMTGFGTDTQYF. CDR3 nucleotides: TGTGCCAGCAGCGCTATGACAGGGTTTGGCACAGATACGCAGTATTTT. This sequence joins TRBV9 and TRBJ2-3; 7 bases map to TRBD1. This CDR3 region has 16 residues. Trimming at V came to 3 bases and at J to 1 base, leaving 8 bases not matched to a gene. The V gene's germline CDR1 is SGDLS and CDR2 YYNGEE.

The chain employs TRBV29-1 and TRBJ2-6; maybe TRBD1 (5 bases). The length of the CDR3 is 13 residues. Germline V gene data show CDR1 as SQVTM and CDR2 as ANQGSEA. V gave up 6 bases and J gave up 2 bases, with 8 bases separating them. The CDR3 protein is CSVQGTGANVLTF. The CDR3 coding sequence is TGCAGCGTCCAGGGAACTGGGGCCAACGTCCTGACTTTC.

Comment on this clone: Other DNA variants within this sample encode the same CDR3. J is TRBJ2-7 and V is TRBV7-8, with TRBD2 as a possible D gene (5 bases). Germline lookup yields CDR1 SGHVS and CDR2 FQNEAQ. This CDR3 contains 13 residues. CDR3 loop: CSSKEKPAYEQYF. The CDR3 DNA follows: TGTTCTAGCAAGGAGAAGCCGGCATACGAGCAGTACTTC.

The CDR3 region is CSVETSGGLSDPEGNEQFF. CDR3 nucleotides: TGCAGCGTCGAGACTAGCGGGGGACTCTCCGACCCTGAAGGTAATGAGCAGTTCTTC. The chain recombines TRBV29-1 with TRBJ2-1; the match to TRBD2 covers 12 bases. CDR1 and CDR2 from the germline V gene are SQVTM and ANQGSEA. The CDR3 covers 19 residues. Losses at the gene ends were 6 bases for V and 7 bases for J; bases not matched to a gene: 22.

The rearrangement links TRBV30 to TRBJ1-1, with no clear D. The CDR3 is made up of 13 amino acids. V lost 5 bases, J lost 1 base, and 11 bases lay in between. The germline V gene has CDR1 GTSNPN and CDR2 SVGIG (reference sequence). The CDR3 bases are TGTGCCTGGGGGAGAGGAGGGAACACTGAAGCTTTCTTT. This translates into CAWGRGGNTEAFF. The entire variable domain, with the rest obtained from reference TRBV30 and TRBJ1-1, is as follows: SQTIHQWPATLVQPVGSPLSLECTVEGTSNPNLYWYRQAAGRGLQLLFYSVGIGQISSEVPQNLSASRPQDRQFILSSKKLLLSDSGFYLCAWGRGGNTEAFFGQGTRLTVV.

The rearrangement joins TRBV18 to TRBJ1-1; 7 bases line up with TRBD1. Trimming removed 6 bases from V and 0 bases from J; junction bases left unmatched: 1. This CDR3 region has 13 residues. From germline, CDR1 is KGHSH and CDR2 LQKENI. CDR3 coding DNA: TGTGCCAGCTCGGGGACAGTGAACACTGAAGCTTTCTTT. This sequence encodes CASSGTVNTEAFF.

This clone was detected a few times. The chain carries TRBV28 and TRBJ1-4; TRBD1 matches at 10 bases. Germline CDR1 MDHEN, CDR2 SYDVKM. The trim removed 7 bases at V and 8 bases at J, leaving 7 bases unmatched. This CDR3 contains 14 residues. The CDR3 sequence is CASNRQGAFEKLFF. CDR3 coding DNA: TGTGCCAGCAACCGACAGGGGGCGTTCGAAAAACTGTTTTTT.

J is TRBJ2-7 and V is TRBV5-1, with 11 bases aligning to TRBD1. The CDR3 length is 14 residues. V lost 4 bases, J lost 11 bases, and 11 bases stayed unmatched. CDR1 and CDR2 (germline): SGHRS, YFSETQ. The CDR3 spells CASSQAGTGGMKYF. DNA of the CDR3: TGCGCCAGCAGCCAAGCCGGGACAGGGGGGATGAAGTACTTC.

This sequence joins TRBV29-1 and TRBJ1-1, with D perhaps TRBD1 (5 bases). The CDR3 consists of 14 residues. With 5 bases removed from V and 2 bases from J, the gap between germline ends came to 15 bases. The V gene's germline CDR1 is SQVTM and CDR2 ANQGSEA. The CDR3 sequence: CSVSWTNRNTEAFF. The DNA for the CDR3 is TGCAGCGTTTCTTGGACAAACCGAAACACTGAAGCTTTCTTT.

The V and J genes are TRBV6-5 and TRBJ1-2; D unresolved. This CDR3 spans 14 amino acids. Trimming removed 2 bases at V and 5 bases at J, with 12 bases between. The germline gives CDR1 MNHEY, CDR2 SVGAGI. The CDR3 loop reads CASSYLNRGYGYTF. CDR3 nucleotides: TGTGCCAGCAGTTACCTCAACCGGGGTTATGGCTACACCTTC.

This clone was seen only once. This sequence joins TRBV18 and TRBJ1-1; 7 bases map to TRBD1. The CDR3 loop spans 14 amino acids. Trimming removed 7 bases from V and 2 bases from J; junction bases left unmatched: 7. The germline gives CDR1 KGHSH, CDR2 LQKENI. CDR3 coding DNA: TGTGCCAGCTTGATGGGACAGAGCAACACTGAAGCTTTCTTT. Protein sequence: CASLMGQSNTEAFF.

The chain links TRBV7-2 to TRBJ1-1; D unresolved. Germline lookup yields CDR1 SGHTA and CDR2 FQGNSA. The V and J ends lost 4 bases and 4 bases respectively, with 16 bases between them. The length of the CDR3 is 15 residues. As DNA, the CDR3 is TGTGCCAGCAGCTCCCGTTGGGGAGGGAGCACTGAAGCTTTCTTT. It yields the protein CASSSRWGGSTEAFF.

This clone was counted a few times. It is unclear where the CDR3 begins or ends on the DNA, so no DNA is shown, and the CDR3 is as TCRdb lists it. The chain combines TRBV15 with TRBJ2-2; the table's D call, TRBD1, has no DNA check behind it. The CDR3 adds up to 18 amino acids, both ends counted. CDR1 LNHNV and CDR2 YYDKDF come from the germline V gene (reference sequence). Here the CDR3 reads CATSRVQGAFFGAGELFF.